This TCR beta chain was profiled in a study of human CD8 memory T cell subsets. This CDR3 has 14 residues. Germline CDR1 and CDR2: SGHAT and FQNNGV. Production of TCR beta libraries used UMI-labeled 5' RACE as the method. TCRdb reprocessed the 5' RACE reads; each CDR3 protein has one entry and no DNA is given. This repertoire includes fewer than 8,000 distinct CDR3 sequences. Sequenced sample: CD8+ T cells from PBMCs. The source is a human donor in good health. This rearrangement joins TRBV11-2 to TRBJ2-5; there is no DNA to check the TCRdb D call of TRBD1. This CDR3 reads CASSSITGLETQYF.